The subject of this entry is one T cell receptor beta chain. There is no known antigen for this receptor. Base quality data are lacking; no much larger clone is found one base away. Other DNA sequences of this sample code for an identical CDR3. CD8 naive samples consisted of CD45RO-negative cells that were positively selected for CCR7, yielding a CD45RA+CCR7+ population without TemRA cells. Donors were healthy HIV-negative adults with no recently reported acute infections or vaccinations. Every donor was a Caucasian adult living in Nashville, Tennessee, USA. Blood was collected by leukapheresis, and PBMCs were isolated by Ficoll-Histopaque density gradient centrifugation and then cryopreserved in liquid nitrogen vapor phase. Purity and quantity of every magnetically sorted T cell population were checked by analytical flow cytometry. Genomic DNA was isolated from every sorted fraction and measured by UV absorbance on a Nanodrop 2000c.

This sample is drawn from a study of shared clonotypes between healthy human individuals (dated by TCRdb to 2018 to 2020). Context from the whole study: A couple of women and a few men aged 18 to 49 years were included in the cohort. To increase sequencing depth and limit assay-specific biases, different laboratories used diverse techniques to prepare libraries and sequence TCR repertoires. Each donor's leukapheresis produced roughly between roughly 0.94 and 9.5 billion PBMCs. The study deeply sequenced blood TCR repertoires of about 5 healthy adults to estimate repertoire size and the extent of clonotype sharing between individuals. Per donor, three plates each were used for CD4 naive and CD4 memory, two for CD8 naive, and one for CD8 memory.

Summary of the overall study and its limitations: When a few donors were compared, the shared fraction of clonotypes was around 5% for naive CD4, 3.5% to 4% for naive CD8, more than 2% for memory CD4, and 0.35% to 0.5% for memory CD8. Naive subsets generally had larger estimated clonotype richness than memory subsets did. The genetic and exposure-history diversity represented was limited by the small number of donors. Clonotypes shared by all four sorted-subset donors showed higher generation probabilities than non-shared clonotypes. Only blood was sampled, and tissue TCR repertoires likely differ from those in blood. Pairwise subsampling led to the expectation that sequencing depth would affect the degree of clonotype sharing among donors. Incomplete sequencing was indicated by rarefaction of sorted-subset datasets, despite the large sequencing depth.

Using the deep immunoSEQ assay, multiplex PCR amplified TCR CDR3 regions from genomic DNA. Extracted genomic DNA from each cell subset was distributed evenly across all wells of several immunoSEQ 96-well plates, and each plate was treated as a replicate. For sorted subsets, each replicate PCR was loaded with 200 ng genomic DNA, equivalent to 30,000 or so T cell genomes. Purified libraries were measured with a Qubit 3.0 fluorometer, size-checked on a Bioanalyzer 2100, and measured again with the KAPA Library Quantification kit. A separate single-read 150-cycle Illumina NextSeq 550 flow cell was used to sequence each immunoSEQ 96-well plate. The original methods were these. Because the immunoSEQ output included only junctional sequences and no quality scores, the filtering could not be the same as the filtering used for full-length reads. To assign V/J genes and CDR3, sequences were annotated using PyIR, a Python wrapper for IgBLAST v1.9, with IMGT germline references. Reads with weak V/J assignments (E-value above 1e-6), missing CDR3, stop codons, out-of-frame junctions, or ambiguous translated residues were removed. V3J clonotypes were defined as sequences sharing the same inferred V gene, J gene, and CDR3 amino acid sequence. The percentage overlap between two repertoires was calculated by dividing the number of shared unique clonotypes by the size of the smaller repertoire. Three approaches were used to assess repertoire richness: RTK rarefaction, the Chao1 estimator, and Recon v2.1 estimates of unobserved clonotypes. Generation probabilities were computed with OLGA for all TCRbeta clonotypes obtained by the gDNA method from a handful of donors. TCRdb obtained this table from immuneACCESS and retained in-frame rearrangements with V and J assigned. These tables miss some clones; where compared with another copy, unresolved V genes account for less than half of the shortfall, and the remainder is unexplained. The DNA was the basis for D and trimming; V, J and clone size are from that table. The sample includes more than 2 million clones, with over 85% observed a single time. The ten most abundant clones make up about 1.7% of the sample.

The germline V gene yields SGHRS for CDR1 and YFSETQ for CDR2. From cysteine to phenylalanine, the CDR3 is 14 amino acids long. Only the CDR3 portion is preserved as DNA: 42 bases, with reading frame beginning at the first base. The junction shows trimming of 2 bases on V and 1 base on J, plus 7 bases between the germline ends. This clonotype was obtained from a man aged 18 to 30 in good health. Some clones in this sample may be carry-over from other donors' samples. The chain is made from TRBV5-1 and TRBJ2-1; 5 matching bases give a weak D call of TRBD2. Sequencing was carried out using naive CD8+ T cells from PBMCs. The cell subset or site label, as the study defines it: CD45RA+CCR7+. The DNA sequence is as follows: TGCGCCAGCAGCTTTACGGGATCCTACAATGAGCAGTTCTTC. It specifies CASSFTGSYNEQFF.